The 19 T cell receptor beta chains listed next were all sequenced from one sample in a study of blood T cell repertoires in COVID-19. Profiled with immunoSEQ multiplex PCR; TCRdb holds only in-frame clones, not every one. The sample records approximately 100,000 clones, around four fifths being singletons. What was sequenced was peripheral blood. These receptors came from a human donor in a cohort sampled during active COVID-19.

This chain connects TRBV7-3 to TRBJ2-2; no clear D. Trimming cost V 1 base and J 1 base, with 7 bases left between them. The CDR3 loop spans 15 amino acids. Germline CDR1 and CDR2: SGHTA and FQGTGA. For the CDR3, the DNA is TGTGCCAGCAGCTTAATCGGTGGGAACACCGGGGAGCTGTTTTTT. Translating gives CASSLIGGNTGELFF. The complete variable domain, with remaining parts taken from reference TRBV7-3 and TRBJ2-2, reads GAGVSQTPSNKVTEKGKYVELRCDPISGHTALYWYRQSLGQGPEFLIYFQGTGAADDSGLPNDRFFAVRPEGSVSTLKIQRTERGDSAVYLCASSLIGGNTGELFFGEGSRLTVL.

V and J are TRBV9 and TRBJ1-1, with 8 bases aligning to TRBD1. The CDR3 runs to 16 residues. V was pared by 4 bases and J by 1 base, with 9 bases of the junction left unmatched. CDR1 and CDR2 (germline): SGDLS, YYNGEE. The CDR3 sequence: CASSNLQGARNTEAFF. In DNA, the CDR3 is TGTGCCAGCAGCAATTTGCAGGGGGCGAGGAACACTGAAGCTTTCTTT.

DNA for the CDR3: TGTGCCAGCAGCTTGGGAGGGGGGCAGTCCTACAATGAGCAGTTCTTC. It yields the protein CASSLGGGQSYNEQFF. The chain recombines TRBV7-3 with TRBJ2-1, with D perhaps TRBD2 (7 bases). Trimming left V 3 bases short and J 1 base short, with 13 bases between. The CDR3 loop spans 16 amino acids. CDR1 and CDR2 (germline): SGHTA, FQGTGA. Looking up the rest from reference TRBV7-3 and TRBJ2-1 gives the full variable domain: GAGVSQTPSNKVTEKGKYVELRCDPISGHTALYWYRQSLGQGPEFLIYFQGTGAADDSGLPNDRFFAVRPEGSVSTLKIQRTERGDSAVYLCASSLGGGQSYNEQFFGPGTRLTVL.

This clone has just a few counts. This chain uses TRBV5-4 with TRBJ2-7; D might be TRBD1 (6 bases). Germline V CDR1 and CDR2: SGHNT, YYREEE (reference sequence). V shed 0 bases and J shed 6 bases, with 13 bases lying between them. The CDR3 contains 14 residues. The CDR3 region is CASSLDNRAAEQYF. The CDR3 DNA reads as TGTGCCAGCAGCTTGGATAACAGGGCGGCCGAGCAGTACTTC.

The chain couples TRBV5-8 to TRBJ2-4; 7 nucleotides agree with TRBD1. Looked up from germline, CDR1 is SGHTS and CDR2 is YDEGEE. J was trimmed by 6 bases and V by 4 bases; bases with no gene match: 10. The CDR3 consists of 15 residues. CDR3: CASSRSLTGRNIQYF. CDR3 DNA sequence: TGTGCCAGCAGCCGCTCCCTGACAGGGAGAAACATTCAGTACTTC.

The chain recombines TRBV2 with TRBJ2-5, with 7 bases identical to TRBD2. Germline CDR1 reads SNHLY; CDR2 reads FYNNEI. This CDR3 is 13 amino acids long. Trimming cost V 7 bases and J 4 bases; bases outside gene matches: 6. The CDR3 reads CASNRREGETQYF. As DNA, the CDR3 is TGTGCCAGCAATAGGAGGGAGGGAGAGACCCAGTACTTC.

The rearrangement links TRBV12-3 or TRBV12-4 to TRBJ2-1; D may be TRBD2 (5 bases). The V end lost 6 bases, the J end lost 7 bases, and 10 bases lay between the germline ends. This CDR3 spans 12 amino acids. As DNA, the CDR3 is TGTGCCAGCAGGACGCCGGGGAATGAGCAGTTCTTC. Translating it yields CASRTPGNEQFF.

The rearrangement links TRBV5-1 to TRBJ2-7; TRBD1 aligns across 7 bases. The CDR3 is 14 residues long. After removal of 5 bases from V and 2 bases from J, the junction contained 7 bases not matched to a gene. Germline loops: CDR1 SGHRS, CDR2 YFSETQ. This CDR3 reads CASRKTGSPYEQYF. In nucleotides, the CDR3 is TGCGCCAGCAGGAAGACAGGGTCCCCCTACGAGCAGTACTTC.

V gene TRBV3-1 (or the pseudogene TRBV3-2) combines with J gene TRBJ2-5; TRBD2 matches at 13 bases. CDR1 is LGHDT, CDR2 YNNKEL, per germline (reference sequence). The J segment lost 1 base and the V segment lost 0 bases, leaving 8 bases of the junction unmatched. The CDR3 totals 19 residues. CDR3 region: CASSQDRRRLAGGQETQYF. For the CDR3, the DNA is TGTGCCAGCAGCCAAGATCGGAGGAGACTAGCGGGGGGCCAAGAGACCCAGTACTTC.

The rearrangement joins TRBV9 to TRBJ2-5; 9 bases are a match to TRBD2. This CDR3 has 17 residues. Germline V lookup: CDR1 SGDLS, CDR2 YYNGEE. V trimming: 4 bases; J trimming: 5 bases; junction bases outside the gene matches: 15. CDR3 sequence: CASSISGGREVVETQYF. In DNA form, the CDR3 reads TGTGCCAGCAGCATTAGCGGGGGCCGCGAGGTCGTGGAGACCCAGTACTTC.

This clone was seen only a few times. The chain's CDR3 is CASSNTRAYEQYF. The CDR3 region has the DNA TGCGCCAGCAGCAACACTCGGGCCTACGAGCAGTACTTC. The chain recombines TRBV5-1 with TRBJ2-7; no reliable D call. The CDR3 has 13 residues. Germline V gives CDR1 SGHRS, CDR2 YFSETQ. V lost 4 bases and J 2 bases, leaving 10 bases between the germline ends. Complete variable domain (other parts from reference TRBV5-1 and TRBJ2-7): KAGVTQTPRYLIKTRGQQVTLSCSPISGHRSVSWYQQTPGQGLQFLFEYFSETQRNKGNFPGRFSGRQFSNSRSEMNVSTLELGDSALYLCASSNTRAYEQYFGPGTRLTVT.

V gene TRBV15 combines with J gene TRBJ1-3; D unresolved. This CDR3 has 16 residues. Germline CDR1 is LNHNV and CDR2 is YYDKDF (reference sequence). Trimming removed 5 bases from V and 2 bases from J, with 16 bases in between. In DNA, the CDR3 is TGTGCCACCAGCCCCCTGGCCCGGGGTGCTGGAAACACCATATATTTT. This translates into CATSPLARGAGNTIYF.

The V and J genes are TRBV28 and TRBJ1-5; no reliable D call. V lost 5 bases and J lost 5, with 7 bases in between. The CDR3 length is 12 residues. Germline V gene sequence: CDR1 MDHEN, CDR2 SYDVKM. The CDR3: CASSPQDQPQHF. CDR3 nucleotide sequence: TGTGCCAGCAGTCCTCAGGATCAGCCCCAGCATTTT.

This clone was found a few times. The CDR3 spells CASSPGTGGNTIYF. CDR3 in DNA: TGTGCCAGCTCACCGGGGACAGGTGGAAACACCATATATTTT. The chain employs TRBV18 and TRBJ1-3, with TRBD1 matching 8 bases. The germline V gene encodes CDR1 KGHSH and CDR2 LQKENI. There are 14 residues in the CDR3. V shed 3 bases, J shed 3 bases, and the junction held 1 base outside the gene matches.

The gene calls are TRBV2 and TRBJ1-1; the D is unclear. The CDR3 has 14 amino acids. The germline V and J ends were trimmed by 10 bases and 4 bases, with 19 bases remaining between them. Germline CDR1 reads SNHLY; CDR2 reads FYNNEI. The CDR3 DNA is TGTGCCACCCAACTGGTGGGCAGAACCACTGAAGCTTTCTTT. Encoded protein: CATQLVGRTTEAFF.

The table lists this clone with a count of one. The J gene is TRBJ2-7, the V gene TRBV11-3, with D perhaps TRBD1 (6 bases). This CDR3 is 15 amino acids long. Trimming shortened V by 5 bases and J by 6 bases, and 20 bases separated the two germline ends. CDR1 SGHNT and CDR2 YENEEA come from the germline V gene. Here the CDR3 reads CASSEGGGPRAEQYF. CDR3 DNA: TGTGCCAGCAGCGAGGGTGGGGGCCCGAGGGCCGAGCAGTACTTC. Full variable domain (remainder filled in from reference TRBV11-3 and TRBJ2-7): EAGVVQSPRYKIIEKKQPVAFWCNPISGHNTLYWYLQNLGQGPELLIRYENEEAVDDSQLPKDRFSAERLKGVDSTLKIQPAELGDSAVYLCASSEGGGPRAEQYFGPGTRLTVT.

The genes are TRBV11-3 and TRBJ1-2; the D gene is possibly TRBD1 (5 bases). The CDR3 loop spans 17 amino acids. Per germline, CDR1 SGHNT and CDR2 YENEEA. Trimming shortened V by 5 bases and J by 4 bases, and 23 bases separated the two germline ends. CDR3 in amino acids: CASSQTSGIGKRYGYTF. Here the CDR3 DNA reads TGTGCCAGCAGCCAAACGTCAGGGATAGGCAAACGCTATGGCTACACCTTC.

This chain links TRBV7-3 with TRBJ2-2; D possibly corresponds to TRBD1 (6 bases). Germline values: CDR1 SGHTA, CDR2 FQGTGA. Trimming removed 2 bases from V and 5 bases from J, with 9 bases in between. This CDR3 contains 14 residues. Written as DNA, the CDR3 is TGTGCCAGCAGCTTAGACAGGCGGACCGGGGAGCTGTTTTTT. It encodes CASSLDRRTGELFF.

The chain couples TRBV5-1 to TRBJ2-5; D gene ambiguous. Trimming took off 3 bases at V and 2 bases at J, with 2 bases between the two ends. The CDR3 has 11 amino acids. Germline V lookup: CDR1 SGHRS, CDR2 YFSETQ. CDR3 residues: CASSSQETQYF. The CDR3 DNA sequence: TGCGCCAGCAGCTCACAAGAGACCCAGTACTTC.